This entry lists 3 T cell receptor beta chains sequenced from one sample in a study of vaccination and CD4 T cells after COVID-19. The treatment denotes: approximately 9-day PBMC culture with coronavirus spike peptide pools or control peptides (ViraFEST assay). Cultured CD4+ T-cell DNA underwent Oncomine TCR Beta short-read sequencing. Each CDR3 protein gets one entry after TCRdb re-called the PCR reads with MiXCR. There are approximately 15,000 distinct CDR3 sequences in the sample; about 44% occur only once, and over 9% lies in the top ten. Their recognized antigens are unknown. The specimen sequenced was CD4+ T cells from blood, cultured in vitro. The receptors come from a human donor who had recovered from COVID-19.

This clonotype was counted a few times. The chain employs TRBV6-2 or TRBV6-3 and TRBJ1-1; TRBD1 aligns across 9 bases. Trimming removed 2 bases from V and 2 bases from J; junction bases left unmatched: 12. The CDR3 totals 18 residues. Germline CDR1 MNHEY, CDR2 SVGEGT. The CDR3 bases are TGTGCCAGCAGTTACACCTTCGGACAGGGGACTTCTAACACTGAAGCTTTCTTT. Protein sequence: CASSYTFGQGTSNTEAFF.

This rearrangement joins TRBV28 to TRBJ2-3; D is unresolved. Trimming shortened V by 4 bases and J by 4 bases, and 15 bases separated the two germline ends. CDR3 length: 15 amino acids. CDR1 is MDHEN, CDR2 SYDVKM, per germline. CDR3 in amino acids: CASSSDRLLSDTQYF. The CDR3 DNA follows: TGTGCCAGCAGTTCGGACCGGCTGTTGTCAGATACGCAGTATTTT.

The DNA for the CDR3 is TGTGCCAGCACTAGACGAGTGGGAGCCAAAAACATTCAGTACTTC. This encodes CASTRRVGAKNIQYF. The chain couples TRBV7-9 to TRBJ2-4; no clear D gene. The CDR3 loop spans 15 amino acids. The V end lost 7 bases, the J end lost 0 bases, and 13 bases lay between the germline ends. The germline V gene encodes CDR1 SEHNR and CDR2 FQNEAQ (reference sequence).